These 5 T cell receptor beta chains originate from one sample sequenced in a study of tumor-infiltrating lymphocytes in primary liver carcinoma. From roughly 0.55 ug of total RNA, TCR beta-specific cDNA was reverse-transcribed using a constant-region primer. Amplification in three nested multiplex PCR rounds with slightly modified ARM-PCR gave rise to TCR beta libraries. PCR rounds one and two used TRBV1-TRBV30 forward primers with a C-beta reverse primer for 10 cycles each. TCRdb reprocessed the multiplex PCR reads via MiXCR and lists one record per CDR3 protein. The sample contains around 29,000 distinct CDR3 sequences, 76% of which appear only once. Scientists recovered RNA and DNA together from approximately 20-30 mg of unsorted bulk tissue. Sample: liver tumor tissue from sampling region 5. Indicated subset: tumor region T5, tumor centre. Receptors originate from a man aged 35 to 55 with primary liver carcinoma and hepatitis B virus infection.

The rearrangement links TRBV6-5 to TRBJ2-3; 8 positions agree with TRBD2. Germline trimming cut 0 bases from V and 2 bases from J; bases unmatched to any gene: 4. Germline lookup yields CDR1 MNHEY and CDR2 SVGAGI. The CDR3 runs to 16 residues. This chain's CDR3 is CASSYSLAGYTDTQYF. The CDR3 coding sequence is TGTGCCAGCAGTTACTCTTTAGCGGGGTACACAGATACGCAGTATTTT.

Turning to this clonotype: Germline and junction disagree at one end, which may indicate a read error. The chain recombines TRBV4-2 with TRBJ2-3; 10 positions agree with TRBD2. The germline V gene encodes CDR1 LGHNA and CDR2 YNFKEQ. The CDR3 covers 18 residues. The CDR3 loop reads CASSRVALLAGATDMQYF. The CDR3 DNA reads TGTGCCAGCAGCCGAGTGGCGCTTCTAGCGGGAGCTACAGATATGCAGTATTTT.

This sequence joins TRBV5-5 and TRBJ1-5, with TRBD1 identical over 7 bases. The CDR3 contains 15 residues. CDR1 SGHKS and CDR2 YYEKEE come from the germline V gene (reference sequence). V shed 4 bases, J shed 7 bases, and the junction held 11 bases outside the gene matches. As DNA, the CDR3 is TGTGCCAGCAGCCTTAATGGACAGGCTCAACAGCCCCAGCATTTT. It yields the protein CASSLNGQAQQPQHF.

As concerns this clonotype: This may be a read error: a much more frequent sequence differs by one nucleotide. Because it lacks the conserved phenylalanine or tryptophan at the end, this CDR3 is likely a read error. CDR3 amino acids: CASSFIGFQETQYI. Written as DNA, the CDR3 is TGTGCCAGCAGCTTTATTGGGTTCCAAGAGACCCAGTACATC. The chain has TRBV7-3 and TRBJ2-5; D not resolved. Germline lookup yields CDR1 SGHTA and CDR2 FQGTGA. The V end lost 3 bases, the J end lost 1 base, and 9 bases lay between the germline ends. The CDR3 loop spans 14 amino acids.

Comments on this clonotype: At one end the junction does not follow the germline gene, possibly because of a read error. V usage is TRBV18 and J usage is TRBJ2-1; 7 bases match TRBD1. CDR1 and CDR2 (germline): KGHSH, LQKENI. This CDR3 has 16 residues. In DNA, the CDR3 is TGTGCCAGCTCACCACGTGGGACAGCGAATAACAATGAGCAGTTGTTC. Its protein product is CASSPRGTANNNEQLF.